The 6 T cell receptor beta chains listed next were all sequenced from one sample in a study of identical twins. TCRdb called the 5' RACE reads again in MiXCR, with one record for every CDR3 protein. The table records 200,000 or so distinct CDR3 sequences, 7.5% of them present only once. This sample was shared with a second study, whose subject was yellow fever vaccine responses in identical twins.

Sequencing was performed on memory (CD45RO+) T cells sorted from blood. All receptors derive from a woman in her late teens or twenties in good health.

This clonotype showed up many times. The rearrangement links TRBV12-3 or TRBV12-4 to TRBJ1-5, with D uncertain. CDR3 length: 14 residues. V lost 5 bases to trimming and J lost 2 bases, with 10 bases between them. CDR3 sequence (DNA): TGTGCCAGCAGTCGACAAGGAGGCAATCAGCCCCAGCATTTT. Translation gives CASSRQGGNQPQHF.

This clonotype came up a few times. This chain links TRBV5-1 with TRBJ2-7, with D perhaps assigned TRBD1 or TRBD2 (6 bases each). With 0 bases removed from V and 6 bases from J, the gap between germline ends came to 10 bases. The germline V gene has CDR1 SGHRS and CDR2 YFSETQ. The length of the CDR3 is 13 residues. CDR3 amino acids: CASSLEGGGEQYF. CDR3 DNA: TGCGCCAGCAGCTTGGAGGGGGGTGGCGAGCAGTACTTC.

V is TRBV20-1 and J is TRBJ2-3; 8 bases are a match to TRBD2. The CDR3 is made up of 13 amino acids. Trimming cost V 6 bases and J 4 bases; bases outside gene matches: 6. Germline CDR1 DFQATT, CDR2 SNEGSKA (reference sequence). The chain's CDR3 is CSALAGWSDTQYF. CDR3 sequence (DNA): TGCAGTGCCTTAGCGGGGTGGTCAGATACGCAGTATTTT.

The rearrangement links TRBV7-3 to TRBJ2-2; 8 bases line up with TRBD2. The CDR3 has 18 amino acids. Trimming at V came to 4 bases and at J to 4 bases, leaving 14 bases not matched to a gene. Germline assignment: CDR1 SGHTA and CDR2 FQGTGA. In DNA form, the CDR3 reads TGTGCCAGCAGCTCTATCCGGGCGGGGGGCCAGGGCACCGGGGAGCTGTTTTTT. It encodes CASSSIRAGGQGTGELFF.

In its sample, this clonotype was seen many times. The V and J genes are TRBV29-1 and TRBJ1-5; 7 bases align to TRBD1. Trimming removed 6 bases from V and 0 bases from J; junction bases left unmatched: 11. Germline-derived CDR1 and CDR2 are SQVTM and ANQGSEA. The CDR3 has 16 residues. Written as DNA, the CDR3 is TGCAGCGTCAAAGGGGACAGTGAATATAGCAATCAGCCCCAGCATTTT. Translated: CSVKGDSEYSNQPQHF.

This clonotype turned up a few times. The chain recombines TRBV5-1 with TRBJ2-7, with D perhaps matching TRBD1 (5 bases). The V gene's germline CDR1 is SGHRS and CDR2 YFSETQ. The CDR3 totals 14 residues. V was cut by 4 bases and J by 3 bases, with 14 bases left in between. The CDR3 DNA reads as TGCGCCAGCAGCGGGCAGGGAACAGGCTACGAGCAGTACTTC. Translation gives CASSGQGTGYEQYF. Using reference TRBV5-1 and TRBJ2-7 for the parts outside the CDR3, the full variable domain is KAGVTQTPRYLIKTRGQQVTLSCSPISGHRSVSWYQQTPGQGLQFLFEYFSETQRNKGNFPGRFSGRQFSNSRSEMNVSTLELGDSALYLCASSGQGTGYEQYFGPGTRLTVT.